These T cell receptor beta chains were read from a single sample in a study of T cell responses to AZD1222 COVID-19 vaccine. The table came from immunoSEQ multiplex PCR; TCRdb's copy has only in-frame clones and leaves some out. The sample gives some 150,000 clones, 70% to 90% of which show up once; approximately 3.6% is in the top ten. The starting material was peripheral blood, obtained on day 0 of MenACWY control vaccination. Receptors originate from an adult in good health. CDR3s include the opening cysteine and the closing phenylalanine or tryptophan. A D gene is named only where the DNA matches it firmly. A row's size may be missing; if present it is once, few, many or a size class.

CDR3: CAWSPRQTHSPLHF; DNA: TGTGCCTGGAGTCCCCGACAGACCCATTCACCCCTCCACTTT; J: TRBJ1-6; D: .; V: TRBV30; size: .
CDR3: CASSQGADTPYF; DNA: TGCGCCAGCAGCCAAGGGGCGGACACTCCGTACTTC; J: TRBJ2-7; D: .; V: TRBV4-1; size: .
CDR3: CASSDRFSGMNTEAFF; DNA: TGTGCCAGCAGTGATCGCTTCTCAGGGATGAACACTGAAGCTTTCTTT; J: TRBJ1-1; D: .; V: TRBV6-1; size: .
CDR3: CASSRGLAGGQETQYF; DNA: TGTGCCAGCAGCCGGGGACTAGCGGGGGGCCAAGAGACCCAGTACTTC; J: TRBJ2-5; D: TRBD2; V: TRBV3-1/TRBV3-2; size: .
CDR3: CASSQDLSGGQSWNEQFF; DNA: TGTGCCAGCAGCCAAGATCTGAGCGGGGGCCAAAGCTGGAATGAGCAGTTCTTC; J: TRBJ2-1; D: TRBD2; V: TRBV3-1/TRBV3-2; size: .
CDR3: CASSLGGVGEKLFF; DNA: TGTGCCAGCAGTTTAGGTGGGGTGGGTGAAAAACTGTTTTTT; J: TRBJ1-4; D: .; V: TRBV28; size: .
CDR3: CASSLESPVADTQYF; DNA: TGCGCCAGCAGCCTGGAGTCCCCCGTGGCAGATACGCAGTATTTT; J: TRBJ2-3; D: .; V: TRBV5-1; size: .
CDR3: CASSLVGTASKEQYF; DNA: TGTGCCAGCAGCTTAGTTGGGACAGCGTCTAAAGAGCAGTACTTC; J: TRBJ2-7; D: TRBD1; V: TRBV5-5; size: .
CDR3: CSTQGHSYEQYF; DNA: TGCAGCACTCAGGGACACTCCTACGAGCAGTACTTC; J: TRBJ2-7; D: .; V: TRBV29-1; size: .
CDR3: CASSLFGNQPQHF; DNA: TGTGCCAGCAGCTTATTTGGCAATCAGCCCCAGCATTTT; J: TRBJ1-5; D: .; V: TRBV7-8; size: .
CDR3: CASSVGQGPSYEQYF; DNA: TGTGCCAGCAGCGTAGGACAGGGGCCCTCCTACGAGCAGTACTTC; J: TRBJ2-7; D: TRBD1; V: TRBV9; size: .
CDR3: CASSEGLGRNEQFF; DNA: TGTGCCAGCAGTGAGGGACTAGGTAGGAATGAGCAGTTCTTC; J: TRBJ2-1; D: TRBD2; V: TRBV25-1; size: .
CDR3: CASTELGDSNQPQHF; DNA: TGTGCCAGTACCGAGCTTGGGGATAGCAATCAGCCCCAGCATTTT; J: TRBJ1-5; D: .; V: TRBV19; size: few
CDR3: CASSLSPLYGYTF; DNA: TGTGCCAGCAGCTTATCCCCCCTTTATGGCTACACCTTC; J: TRBJ1-2; D: .; V: TRBV7-9; size: .
CDR3: CASSVWRDNEQFF; DNA: TGTGCCAGCAGTGTGTGGAGGGACAATGAGCAGTTCTTC; J: TRBJ2-1; D: .; V: TRBV2; size: .
CDR3: CASSHLAGGQYNEQFF; DNA: TGTGCCAGCAGCCACTTAGCGGGGGGGCAGTACAATGAGCAGTTCTTC; J: TRBJ2-1; D: TRBD2; V: TRBV14; size: .
CDR3: CASSPRLGSGNTIYF; DNA: TGTGCCAGCAGCCCCCGGCTTGGCTCTGGAAACACCATATATTTT; J: TRBJ1-3; D: .; V: TRBV9; size: few
CDR3: CASSTQTGGATSVNTIYF; DNA: TGTGCCAGCAGCACCCAGACAGGGGGCGCGACTTCCGTAAACACCATATATTTT; J: TRBJ1-3; D: TRBD1; V: TRBV7-2; size: .
CDR3: CASSQDTSGRIYNEQFF; DNA: TGTGCCAGCAGCCAAGATACTAGCGGGAGAATCTACAATGAGCAGTTCTTC; J: TRBJ2-1; D: TRBD2; V: TRBV4-2; size: .
CDR3: CATSRDSGLETQYF; DNA: TGTGCCACCTCACGGGACTCTGGCCTAGAGACCCAGTACTTC; J: TRBJ2-5; D: .; V: TRBV10-3; size: .
CDR3: CSVNKPGTGGNTGELFF; DNA: TGCAGCGTCAACAAACCCGGGACAGGGGGCAACACCGGGGAGCTGTTTTTT; J: TRBJ2-2; D: TRBD1; V: TRBV29-1; size: .
CDR3: CASSLQRGPSYEQYF; DNA: TGTGCCAGCAGCCTCCAGCGGGGGCCGTCCTACGAGCAGTACTTC; J: TRBJ2-7; D: TRBD2; V: TRBV7-2; size: .
CDR3: CASSEGHSNQPQHF; DNA: TGCGCCAGCAGCGAGGGACATAGCAATCAGCCCCAGCATTTT; J: TRBJ1-5; D: .; V: TRBV5-1; size: .
CDR3: CASSLVAGAQYF; DNA: TGTGCCAGCAGCTTAGTTGCGGGCGCCCAGTATTTT; J: TRBJ2-3; D: .; V: TRBV11-2; size: .
CDR3: CASRPTGDHSPLHF; DNA: TGTGCCAGCAGACCTACAGGGGACCATTCACCCCTCCACTTT; J: TRBJ1-6; D: TRBD1; V: TRBV7-2; size: once